Below are 21 T cell receptor beta chains sequenced from a single sample in a study of cytomegalovirus exposure and HLA in healthy donors. Researchers ran the PCR with 60 Vbeta and 13 Jbeta primers. The protocol was immunoSEQ multiplex PCR, while the TCRdb copy is restricted to in-frame clones and leaves out a portion. The sample lists about 130,000 clones, roughly four fifths occurring once. Sequencing was carried out using PBMCs. The receptors shown here come from a man aged 25 to 45 in good health and CMV-seronegative.

V and J are TRBV4-1 and TRBJ1-2, with TRBD1 matching over 8 bases. The CDR3 contains 15 residues. V lost 0 bases to trimming and J lost 8 bases; unmatched junction nucleotides: 8. Germline CDR1 and CDR2: MGHRA and YSYEKL. The CDR3: CASSQDRTGTRGYTF. The CDR3 DNA sequence: TGCGCCAGCAGCCAAGATCGGACAGGGACAAGGGGCTACACCTTC.

The chain employs TRBV5-1 and TRBJ2-6; 7 bases map to TRBD1. The J segment lost 2 bases and the V segment lost 7 bases, leaving 9 bases of the junction unmatched. The CDR3 consists of 16 residues. Germline V lookup: CDR1 SGHRS, CDR2 YFSETQ. Written as DNA, the CDR3 is TGCGCCAGCTCGGACCCCGACAGGGCTGGGGCCAACGTCCTGACTTTC. The encoded protein is CASSDPDRAGANVLTF.

The chain carries TRBV6-5 and TRBJ1-1; TRBD1 is a possible D gene (5 bases). Germline assignment: CDR1 MNHEY and CDR2 SVGAGI. CDR3 length equals 12 residues. Trimming took 5 bases from V and 4 from J, leaving 8 bases between them. The CDR3 is CASSGGGTEAFF. CDR3 nucleotide sequence: TGTGCCAGCAGTGGGGGGGGCACTGAAGCTTTCTTT.

This clone was counted only a few times. The chain couples TRBV28 to TRBJ2-5, with 9 bases aligning to TRBD1. This CDR3 region has 18 residues. The germline gives CDR1 MDHEN, CDR2 SYDVKM. V trimming: 7 bases; J trimming: 4 bases; junction bases outside the gene matches: 19. CDR3 sequence (DNA): TGTGCCAGCATCAAGGACAGGGGATCTCCAAGGGGGGGAGAGACCCAGTACTTC. Its translation: CASIKDRGSPRGGETQYF.

The CDR3 bases are TGTCTTTCTACAGGGGCCTCGAGAGCTTTCTTT. Its translation is CLSTGASRAFF. The rearrangement uses TRBV28 and TRBJ1-1; TRBD1 aligns across 7 bases. CDR3 length: 11 amino acids. Looked up from germline, CDR1 is MDHEN and CDR2 is SYDVKM. Combining the CDR3 with reference TRBV28 and TRBJ1-1 gives the whole variable domain DVKVTQSSRYLVKRTGEKVFLECVQDMDHENMFWYRQDPGLGLRLIYFSYDVKMKEKGDIPEGYSVSREKKERFSLILESASTNQTSMYLCLSTGASRAFFGQGTRLTVV.

This clone was seen a handful of times. It is unclear where the CDR3 begins or ends on the DNA, so no DNA is shown, and the CDR3 is as TCRdb lists it. The gene calls are TRBV11-2 and TRBJ1-6; the DNA was not used to check the table's D call, TRBD1. Germline V gene data show CDR1 as SGHAT and CDR2 as FQNNGV. The CDR3 length is 12 residues, termini included. CDR3 in amino acids: CASSLVGQGIHF.

J is TRBJ2-3 and V is TRBV10-3, with no clear D. Germline loops: CDR1 ENHRY, CDR2 SYGVKD. The CDR3 extends over 14 amino acids. V lost 5 bases to trimming and J lost 3 bases, with 12 bases between them. The CDR3 DNA reads TGTGCCATCAGTAGAACAGAAGGAACAGATACGCAGTATTTT. Translation: CAISRTEGTDTQYF.

The chain couples TRBV10-3 to TRBJ1-4, with 8 bases that match TRBD1. This CDR3 comprises 14 residues. With V trimmed by 8 bases and J by 3 bases, 5 bases remained unmatched. Germline V gives CDR1 ENHRY, CDR2 SYGVKD. CDR3 sequence: CAIGGQGPNEKLFF. CDR3 DNA: TGTGCCATCGGAGGACAGGGTCCTAATGAAAAACTGTTTTTT.

CDR3 amino acids: CASYTGISYNEQFF. Written as DNA, the CDR3 is TGTGCCAGCTATACGGGAATCTCCTACAATGAGCAGTTCTTC. The V and J genes are TRBV27 and TRBJ2-1; D is perhaps TRBD2 (5 bases). V lost 8 bases to trimming and J lost 0 bases, with 11 bases between them. The CDR3 totals 14 residues. Germline V gene sequence: CDR1 MNHEY, CDR2 SMNVEV (reference sequence).

The chain carries TRBV27 and TRBJ1-2; D may be TRBD1 (6 bases). The germline V gene encodes CDR1 MNHEY and CDR2 SMNVEV (reference sequence). The CDR3 sequence is 14 residues long. Trimming stripped 6 bases from V and 4 bases from J, with 15 bases between. In nucleotides, the CDR3 is TGTGCCAGCAGGGAGAGAGGGACACTCTATGGCTACACCTTC. It translates to CASRERGTLYGYTF.

The V call is TRBV9, the J call TRBJ1-6, with 7 bases matching TRBD1. Germline V gene sequence: CDR1 SGDLS, CDR2 YYNGEE. The CDR3 length is 16 residues. The V gene end was trimmed by 2 bases and the J gene end by 10 bases; junction bases not matched to a gene: 12. This chain's CDR3 is CASSVQGVEGGSPLHF. For the CDR3, the DNA is TGTGCCAGCAGCGTTCAGGGGGTCGAGGGCGGATCACCCCTCCACTTT.

This chain joins TRBV29-1 and TRBJ1-4; 7 bases are a match to TRBD1. V gave up 0 bases and J gave up 12 bases; unmatched junction bases: 10. Germline V gene sequence: CDR1 SQVTM, CDR2 ANQGSEA. This CDR3 spans 14 amino acids. The CDR3 coding sequence is TGCAGCGTTGAAGAGGGGAAACAGGGGATTGAACTGTTTTTT. Translating it yields CSVEEGKQGIELFF.

The genes are TRBV5-4 and TRBJ1-1; 9 positions match TRBD1. Germline values: CDR1 SGHNT, CDR2 YYREEE (reference sequence). Trimming cost V 4 bases and J 5 bases; bases outside gene matches: 6. The CDR3 has 14 residues. The CDR3 sequence is CASSDGTGWTEAFF. As DNA, the CDR3 is TGTGCCAGCAGCGACGGGACAGGGTGGACTGAAGCTTTCTTT.

The CDR3 bases are TGTGCCAGCAGGGAACAGAAAGGGGTTGCCTACGAGCAGTACTTC. Its protein product is CASREQKGVAYEQYF. V gene TRBV28 combines with J gene TRBJ2-7, with a weak D call TRBD1 (5 bases). V was pared by 6 bases and J by 2 bases, with 17 bases between. This CDR3 has 15 residues. In germline, CDR1 is MDHEN, CDR2 SYDVKM.

J is TRBJ2-5 and V is TRBV11-2; D possibly corresponds to TRBD2 (6 bases). Germline V gene data show CDR1 as SGHAT and CDR2 as FQNNGV. The CDR3 is 15 residues long. Trimming took 2 bases from V and 2 from J, leaving 12 bases between them. The CDR3 region has the DNA TGTGCCAGCAGCTTAAGGAGCGGACTACAAGAGACCCAGTACTTC. Protein sequence: CASSLRSGLQETQYF. Combining the CDR3 with reference TRBV11-2 and TRBJ2-5 gives the whole variable domain EAGVAQSPRYKIIEKRQSVAFWCNPISGHATLYWYQQILGQGPKLLIQFQNNGVVDDSQLPKDRFSAERLKGVDSTLKIQPAKLEDSAVYLCASSLRSGLQETQYFGPGTRLLVL.

The genes are TRBV2 and TRBJ2-7; D unclear. CDR1 is SNHLY and CDR2 is FYNNEI in the germline V gene. V dropped 7 bases and J dropped 2 bases, with 12 bases sitting between them. This CDR3 region has 13 residues. The CDR3 coding sequence is TGTGCCAGCACGGTTCTAATTACCTACGAGCAGTACTTC. Encoded protein: CASTVLITYEQYF.

The V call is TRBV6-6, the J call TRBJ2-5, with D tentatively TRBD1 (6 bases). Looked up from germline, CDR1 is MNHNY and CDR2 is SVGAGI (reference sequence). The V and J ends lost 7 bases and 1 base respectively, with 16 bases between them. The CDR3 spans 15 residues. CDR3 sequence: CASTDRRDIQETQYF. CDR3 DNA sequence: TGTGCCAGCACCGACCGCCGGGACATCCAAGAGACCCAGTACTTC.

The chain has TRBV5-4 and TRBJ2-2; 9 bases are shared with TRBD2. Trimming cost V 4 bases and J 3 bases; bases outside gene matches: 4. CDR3 size: 15 residues. Germline-derived CDR1 and CDR2 are SGHNT and YYREEE (reference sequence). CDR3 residues: CASSQGLADTGELFF. The CDR3 coding sequence is TGTGCCAGCAGCCAGGGACTAGCTGACACCGGGGAGCTGTTTTTT.

The chain combines TRBV27 with TRBJ1-2; D is unresolved. Deletions cut 6 bases from V and 7 bases from J, with 18 bases between. The CDR3 has 14 residues. The germline V gene encodes CDR1 MNHEY and CDR2 SMNVEV (reference sequence). In DNA form, the CDR3 reads TGTGCCAGCAGCCCCCTGGGTCCAGAGGCTGGCTACACCTTC. As protein: CASSPLGPEAGYTF.

The chain couples TRBV29-1 to TRBJ1-2, with no clear D. Germline V gene data show CDR1 as SQVTM and CDR2 as ANQGSEA. CDR3 length: 15 amino acids. The V end was cut by 0 bases, the J end by 7 bases, with 18 bases between. Here the CDR3 reads CSVEDFERGGLGYTF. The CDR3 DNA reads as TGCAGCGTTGAAGATTTTGAACGGGGAGGCCTTGGCTACACCTTC.

V gene TRBV5-1 combines with J gene TRBJ1-2; D ambiguous. Per the germline V gene, CDR1 is SGHRS and CDR2 is YFSETQ. V was pared by 2 bases and J by 4 bases, with 12 bases between. The CDR3 is 14 amino acids. The CDR3 loop is CASSLDRAGYGYTF. The CDR3 bases are TGCGCCAGCAGCTTAGACCGGGCGGGCTATGGCTACACCTTC.